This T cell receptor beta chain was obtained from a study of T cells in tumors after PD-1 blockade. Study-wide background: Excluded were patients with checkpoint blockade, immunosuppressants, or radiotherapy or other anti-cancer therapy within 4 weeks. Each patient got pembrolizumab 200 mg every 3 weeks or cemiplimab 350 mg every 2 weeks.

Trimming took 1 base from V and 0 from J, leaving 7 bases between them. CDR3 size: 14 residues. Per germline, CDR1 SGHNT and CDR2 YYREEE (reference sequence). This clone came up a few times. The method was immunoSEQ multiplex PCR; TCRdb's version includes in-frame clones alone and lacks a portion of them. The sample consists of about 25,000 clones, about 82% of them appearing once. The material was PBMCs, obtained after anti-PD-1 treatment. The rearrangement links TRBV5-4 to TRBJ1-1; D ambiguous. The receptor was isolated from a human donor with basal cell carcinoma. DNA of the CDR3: TGTGCCAGCAGCTTGTGGCAGGTGAACACTGAAGCTTTCTTT. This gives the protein CASSLWQVNTEAFF. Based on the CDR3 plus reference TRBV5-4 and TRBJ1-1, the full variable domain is ETGVTQSPTHLIKTRGQQVTLRCSSQSGHNTVSWYQQALGQGPQFIFQYYREEENGRGNFPPRFSGLQFPNYSSELNVNALELDDSALYLCASSLWQVNTEAFFGQGTRLTVV.